The rows below give T cell receptor beta chains drawn from one sample of a study of blood T cell repertoires in COVID-19. Libraries were prepared by immunoSEQ multiplex PCR; TCRdb keeps only in-frame clonotypes and omits some of them. This sample has 150,000 to 200,000 clones, with 70% to 90% found just once. Sequenced material: peripheral blood. The receptor set was obtained from a human donor in a cohort sampled during active COVID-19. CDR3s include the opening cysteine and the closing phenylalanine or tryptophan. Each record gives: V gene, J gene, D gene, clone size, CDR3 DNA, CDR3 protein. The D gene is left open where the match is weak. Where a row states a size, it is once, few, many or the class of an expanded clone; other rows omit it.

>TRBV14|TRBJ2-7|.|.
TGTGCCAGCAGCCAAGGGGCCAGAACGGGAGAGCAGTACTTC
CASSQGARTGEQYF
>TRBV5-6|TRBJ2-1|.|.
TGTGCCAGCAGCCCTGAATCCGGGACACCCTACAATGAGCAGTTCTTC
CASSPESGTPYNEQFF
>TRBV7-8|TRBJ2-7|.|once
TGTGCCAGCAGCTTAATTTCAGGGAACTTGATGCGTGGGCACGAGCAGTACTTC
CASSLISGNLMRGHEQYF
>TRBV5-1|TRBJ2-1|.|.
TGCGCCAGCAGCCGCGGAAATACAGGGATGGACAATGAGCAGTTCTTC
CASSRGNTGMDNEQFF
>TRBV27|TRBJ2-2|.|.
TGTGCCAGCAGTTTAATGTATCAGGGAGGCGGGGAGCTGTTTTTT
CASSLMYQGGGELFF
>TRBV28|TRBJ2-5|TRBD2|.
TGTGCCAGCACCGTGGGGACTAGCGCGGAGACCCAGTACTTC
CASTVGTSAETQYF
>TRBV4-1|TRBJ2-1|TRBD2|.
TGCGCCAGCAGCCCATCGCACCCTACTAGCGGGAGGTTATACAATGAGCAGTTCTTC
CASSPSHPTSGRLYNEQFF
>TRBV19|TRBJ1-2|TRBD1|.
TGTGCCAGTAGTATTCCCGGGACAGCTTATGGCTACACCTTC
CASSIPGTAYGYTF
>TRBV7-9|TRBJ2-5|.|once
TGTGCCACAAAAAGGTGGGCAGAGACCCAGTACTTC
CATKRWAETQYF
>TRBV18|TRBJ2-1|TRBD2|.
TGTGCCAGCTCACCAGGACTAGCGGGAGAGCAGTTCTTC
CASSPGLAGEQFF